The 25 T cell receptor beta chains reported below all come from one sample, sequenced in a study of blood T cells in healthy people across ages. Sample-barcoded 5' priming and a J-beta primer mix drove a second PCR of roughly 6 to 12 cycles. One entry per CDR3 protein, called by TCRdb with MiXCR from the 5' RACE reads. The sample has about 810,000 distinct CDR3 sequences; about 37% are singletons. Sequencing was done on a sample of blood. These receptors came from a man younger than 35 in good health.

This chain connects TRBV12-3 or TRBV12-4 to TRBJ1-5; D might be TRBD1 (5 bases). V lost 5 bases, J lost 2 bases, and 13 bases lay in between. The CDR3 totals 15 residues. Written as DNA, the CDR3 is TGTGCCAGCAGTCTGGGGTGGGGGGGCAATCAGCCCCAGCATTTT. It is translated as CASSLGWGGNQPQHF.

V gene TRBV5-1 combines with J gene TRBJ1-1; D ambiguous. The CDR3 has 14 residues. Trimming took off 4 bases at V and 1 base at J, with 11 bases between the two ends. Germline V CDR1 and CDR2: SGHRS, YFSETQ. The CDR3 DNA reads as TGCGCCAGCAGCAAACGGGTCGGGAACACTGAAGCTTTCTTT. Amino acid sequence: CASSKRVGNTEAFF.

V gene TRBV9 combines with J gene TRBJ2-5; 9 positions match TRBD1. The CDR3 runs 15 residues. V gave up 2 bases and J gave up 3 bases; unmatched junction bases: 5. The germline V gene has CDR1 SGDLS and CDR2 YYNGEE. The chain's CDR3 is CASSVGTGIEETQYF. The CDR3, as DNA: TGTGCCAGCAGCGTGGGGACAGGGATAGAAGAGACCCAGTACTTC.

This clonotype was seen many times. This chain connects TRBV6-5 to TRBJ2-1; no clear D gene. Germline assignment: CDR1 MNHEY and CDR2 SVGAGI. The CDR3 totals 14 residues. V lost 0 bases, J lost 9 bases, and 12 bases lay in between. This CDR3 is CASSYSSGLGEQFF. The CDR3 nucleotides read TGTGCCAGCAGTTACTCATCCGGGCTTGGTGAGCAGTTCTTC.

About this clonotype itself: This could be a read error, since a much larger clone is one nucleotide away. This rearrangement joins TRBV20-1 to TRBJ2-7; D is perhaps TRBD2 (6 bases). V dropped 4 bases and J dropped 7 bases, with 17 bases sitting between them. CDR3 length: 13 amino acids. Germline loops: CDR1 DFQATT, CDR2 SNEGSKA (reference sequence). The CDR3 protein is CSAMGGDYDEQYF. In nucleotides, the CDR3 is TGCAGTGCTATGGGGGGAGATTACGATGAGCAGTACTTC.

This clonotype was seen only a few times. The chain has TRBV2 and TRBJ2-2, with TRBD1 matching 8 bases. Germline CDR1 SNHLY, CDR2 FYNNEI. With 6 bases clipped from V and 5 bases from J, the junction kept 2 bases outside the gene matches. CDR3 length: 13 residues. In DNA, the CDR3 is TGTGCCAGCAGGCAGGGGGCGACCGGGGAGCTGTTTTTT. Protein sequence: CASRQGATGELFF.

This clonotype was found many times. The rearrangement uses TRBV5-5 and TRBJ2-3; D remains ambiguous. Germline V gene lookup returns CDR1 SGHKS and CDR2 YYEKEE (reference sequence). This CDR3 has 12 residues. Trimming cost V 2 bases and J 6 bases, with 7 bases left between them. The CDR3 region has the DNA TGTGCCAGCAGCTTTGCAGCGGATACGCAGTATTTT. It translates to CASSFAADTQYF.

This clonotype was picked up many times. The V call is TRBV6-6, the J call TRBJ2-1; D uncertain. Germline V gene sequence: CDR1 MNHNY, CDR2 SVGAGI (reference sequence). The CDR3 totals 12 residues. Trimming left V 6 bases short and J 15 bases short, with 18 bases between. For the CDR3, the DNA is TGTGCCAGCAGAAAAAACGACAAGAGGCCGTTCTTC. Translation gives CASRKNDKRPFF.

This chain joins TRBV4-3 and TRBJ1-5; the D is unclear. The CDR3 sequence is 14 residues long. V lost 0 bases and J 5 bases, leaving 8 bases between the germline ends. CDR1 LGHNA and CDR2 YSLEER come from the germline V gene. CDR3 in amino acids: CASSQEAVDQPQHF. The CDR3 region has the DNA TGCGCCAGCAGCCAAGAAGCCGTAGATCAGCCCCAGCATTTT.

This clonotype was picked up a small number of times. The chain's CDR3 is CASSPGQGWEKLFF. The CDR3 nucleotides read TGTGCCAGCAGCCCAGGACAGGGTTGGGAAAAACTGTTTTTT. This chain uses TRBV7-8 with TRBJ1-4; 8 bases match TRBD1. Germline values: CDR1 SGHVS, CDR2 FQNEAQ. V lost 5 bases, J lost 8 bases, and 7 bases stayed unmatched. The CDR3 extends over 14 amino acids.

V is TRBV4-2 and J is TRBJ2-3, with 8 bases matching TRBD2. The CDR3 covers 16 residues. Unmatched junction bases numbered 6, after V lost 1 base and J lost 3 bases. Germline-derived CDR1 and CDR2 are LGHNA and YNFKEQ. CDR3 amino acids: CASSQGAGGGTDTQYF. The CDR3 nucleotides are TGTGCCAGCAGCCAAGGGGCGGGGGGCGGTACAGATACGCAGTATTTT.

This chain uses TRBV12-3 or TRBV12-4 with TRBJ1-3; no clear D gene. V gave up 11 bases and J gave up 0 bases, with 11 bases separating them. CDR3 length equals 13 residues. The CDR3 DNA reads TGTGCCTGGCCTCGTCTCTCTGGAAACACCATATATTTT. This translates into CAWPRLSGNTIYF.

The J gene is TRBJ1-6, the V gene TRBV25-1; D call uncertain. Between the trimmed V and J ends, which lost 7 bases and 8 bases, there was a span of 12 bases. This CDR3 comprises 13 residues. In germline, CDR1 is MGHDK, CDR2 SYGVNS. The CDR3: CASTPSAYSPLHF. The DNA for the CDR3 is TGTGCCAGCACCCCCTCGGCCTATTCACCCCTCCACTTT.

This clonotype was counted only a few times. This chain connects TRBV7-2 to TRBJ2-3, with D tentatively TRBD2 (7 bases). This CDR3 spans 13 amino acids. The germline CDR1 and CDR2 sequences are SGHTA and FQGNSA. V was clipped by 11 bases and J by 0 bases, with 12 bases between them. CDR3 nucleotide sequence: TGTGCCTCCCGGGGGGCTAGCACAGATACGCAGTATTTT. As protein: CASRGASTDTQYF.

This clonotype was counted only a few times. The V call is TRBV4-3, the J call TRBJ2-5; a weak D match, TRBD1 (6 bases). Germline values: CDR1 LGHNA, CDR2 YSLEER. This CDR3 contains 14 residues. Trimming stripped 3 bases from V and 0 bases from J, with 8 bases between. The CDR3 nucleotides read TGCGCCAGCAGCCAGCGGACAGACCAAGAGACCCAGTACTTC. Translated: CASSQRTDQETQYF.

On this clonotype: A read error may explain this, as a much larger clone is one base away. The chain joins TRBV20-1 to TRBJ1-5; 7 bases agree with TRBD1. The V gene's germline CDR1 is DFQATT and CDR2 SNEGSKA (reference sequence). This CDR3 has 14 amino acids. The CDR3 bases are TGCTGTGCTATGGGACAGCTAGATTATCAGCCCCAGCATTTT. This codes for CCAMGQLDYQPQHF.

This clonotype turned up a few times. The chain couples TRBV7-2 to TRBJ2-7, with a tentative D call TRBD2 (7 bases). Germline assignment: CDR1 SGHTA and CDR2 FQGNSA. This CDR3 is 14 amino acids long. V gave up 5 bases and J gave up 3 bases, with 14 bases separating them. The CDR3 loop is CASSQRGGGYEQYF. DNA of the CDR3: TGTGCCAGCAGCCAGAGGGGAGGGGGCTACGAGCAGTACTTC.

The V and J genes are TRBV6-5 and TRBJ2-3; 7 nucleotides match TRBD2. CDR3 length: 14 residues. The germline gives CDR1 MNHEY, CDR2 SVGAGI. V shed 2 bases and J 6 bases; nucleotides not matched to a gene: 5. CDR3 coding DNA: TGTGCCAGCAGTTACACGGTCGGGGGGGATACGCAGTATTTT. This translates into CASSYTVGGDTQYF.

CDR3 DNA: TGCAGTGCTAGAGATCACCCGGGGGGATACAATGAGCAGTTCTTC. As protein: CSARDHPGGYNEQFF. The chain combines TRBV20-1 with TRBJ2-1; 7 bases are shared with TRBD2. The CDR3 extends over 15 amino acids. The V gene end was trimmed by 0 bases and the J gene end by 4 bases; junction bases not matched to a gene: 6. Germline V lookup: CDR1 DFQATT, CDR2 SNEGSKA (reference sequence).

Worth noting for this clonotype: A much larger clone lies one base from this, so it may be a read error. V gene TRBV9 combines with J gene TRBJ2-1, with unresolved D. V was shortened by 0 bases and J by 7 bases, with 8 bases between the two germline ends. Germline V gene sequence: CDR1 SGDLS, CDR2 YYNGEE. This CDR3 is 13 amino acids long. CDR3 sequence reads: CASSVGAVNEQFF. The CDR3 bases are TGTGCCAGCAGCGTAGGAGCAGTAAATGAGCAGTTCTTC.

The J gene is TRBJ2-1, the V gene TRBV18; 8 positions match TRBD2. J lost 0 bases, V lost 10 bases, and 8 bases had no gene match. The V gene's germline CDR1 is KGHSH and CDR2 LQKENI. This CDR3 spans 15 amino acids. The CDR3, as DNA: TGTGCCACCGTCCCCGGGACTAGCTCCTACAATGAGCAGTTCTTC. Its protein product is CATVPGTSSYNEQFF. The full variable domain, rest sourced from reference TRBV18 and TRBJ2-1, is NAGVMQNPRHLVRRRGQEARLRCSPMKGHSHVYWYRQLPEEGLKFMVYLQKENIIDESGMPKERFSAEFPKEGPSILRIQQVVRGDSAAYFCATVPGTSSYNEQFFGPGTRLTVL.

The CDR3 DNA reads as TGCGCCAGCAGCTTGGCAGCACTTGGATTGTACAATGAGCAGTTCTTC. Its protein is CASSLAALGLYNEQFF. The chain joins TRBV5-1 to TRBJ2-1; the D is unclear. There are 16 residues in the CDR3. Germline V gives CDR1 SGHRS, CDR2 YFSETQ. V lost 0 bases, J lost 4 bases, and 14 bases lay in between.

This clonotype has just one count. One base away lies a much larger clone, so this may be a sequencing read error. This rearrangement joins TRBV12-3 or TRBV12-4 to TRBJ2-7; D is ambiguous. Trimming removed 2 bases from V and 6 bases from J, with 17 bases in between. CDR3 size: 15 residues. The CDR3 DNA reads TGTGCCAGCAGTTTACAAGGAACGAGTCCATGCGAGCAGTACTTC. Translating gives CASSLQGTSPCEQYF.

This clonotype was counted only a few times. This chain joins TRBV11-3 and TRBJ2-4; maybe TRBD2 (5 bases). The CDR3 length is 18 residues. Germline V gene sequence: CDR1 SGHNT, CDR2 YENEEA. The V end lost 0 bases, the J end lost 1 base, and 16 bases lay between the germline ends. CDR3 nucleotide sequence: TGTGCCAGCAGCTTAGAAAATCATAAGGAGGCGGCCAAAAACATTCAGTACTTC. Protein sequence: CASSLENHKEAAKNIQYF.

This clonotype turned up a few times. The chain carries TRBV2 and TRBJ1-5; 7 nucleotides match TRBD1. This CDR3 has 15 amino acids. Germline V gene sequence: CDR1 SNHLY, CDR2 FYNNEI. V was pared by 8 bases and J by 3 bases, with 10 bases of the junction left unmatched. As DNA, the CDR3 is TGTGCCAGCGATTCCGGGGACAGATTCAATCAGCCCCAGCATTTT. Translated: CASDSGDRFNQPQHF.